One and the same sample provided the 3 T cell receptor beta chains below, sequenced in a study of T cells after yellow fever vaccination. Via MiXCR, TCRdb re-called the 5' RACE reads, giving one row per CDR3 protein. The sample carries 450,000 to 550,000 distinct CDR3 sequences, 15% to 20% recorded once. The sample in question was PBMCs, obtained 15 days after the yellow fever booster vaccination. These receptor sequences come from a young man who received the YFV17D yellow fever vaccine.

The rearrangement joins TRBV6-5 to TRBJ2-5, with D hard to call. Trimming left V 2 bases short and J 5 bases short, with 9 bases between. CDR3 length equals 13 residues. The germline CDR1 and CDR2 sequences are MNHEY and SVGAGI. DNA for the CDR3: TGTGCCAGCAGTTACAGGCGTCGGGAGACCCAGTACTTC. This gives the protein CASSYRRRETQYF.

The chain combines TRBV7-3 with TRBJ2-1; D unresolved. The CDR3 sequence is 12 residues long. Germline CDR1 reads SGHTA; CDR2 reads FQGTGA. Trimming shortened V by 5 bases and J by 13 bases, and 15 bases separated the two germline ends. The CDR3 spells CASSPDRGEQFF. Written as DNA, the CDR3 is TGTGCCAGCAGCCCGGACCGTGGGGAACAGTTCTTC.

This chain connects TRBV14 to TRBJ2-1, with D possibly being TRBD2 (6 bases). Trimming removed 5 bases from V and 10 bases from J, with 15 bases in between. CDR1 and CDR2 (germline): SGHDN, FVKESK. The CDR3 covers 13 residues. CDR3 protein: CASSDLLAREQFF. The DNA of the CDR3 is TGTGCCAGCAGCGACCTCCTAGCGAGAGAGCAGTTCTTC.